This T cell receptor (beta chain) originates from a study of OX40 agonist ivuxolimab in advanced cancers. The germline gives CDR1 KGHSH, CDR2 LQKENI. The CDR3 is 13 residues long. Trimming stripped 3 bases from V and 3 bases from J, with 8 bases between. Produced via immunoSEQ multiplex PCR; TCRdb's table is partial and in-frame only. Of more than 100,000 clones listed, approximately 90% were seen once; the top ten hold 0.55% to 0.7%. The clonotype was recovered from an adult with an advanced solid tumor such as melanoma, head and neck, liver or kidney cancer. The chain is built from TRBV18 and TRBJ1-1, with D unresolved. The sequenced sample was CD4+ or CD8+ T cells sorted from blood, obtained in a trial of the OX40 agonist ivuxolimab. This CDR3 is CASSPGQYTEAFF. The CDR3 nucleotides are TGTGCCAGCTCACCTGGGCAGTACACTGAAGCTTTCTTT.